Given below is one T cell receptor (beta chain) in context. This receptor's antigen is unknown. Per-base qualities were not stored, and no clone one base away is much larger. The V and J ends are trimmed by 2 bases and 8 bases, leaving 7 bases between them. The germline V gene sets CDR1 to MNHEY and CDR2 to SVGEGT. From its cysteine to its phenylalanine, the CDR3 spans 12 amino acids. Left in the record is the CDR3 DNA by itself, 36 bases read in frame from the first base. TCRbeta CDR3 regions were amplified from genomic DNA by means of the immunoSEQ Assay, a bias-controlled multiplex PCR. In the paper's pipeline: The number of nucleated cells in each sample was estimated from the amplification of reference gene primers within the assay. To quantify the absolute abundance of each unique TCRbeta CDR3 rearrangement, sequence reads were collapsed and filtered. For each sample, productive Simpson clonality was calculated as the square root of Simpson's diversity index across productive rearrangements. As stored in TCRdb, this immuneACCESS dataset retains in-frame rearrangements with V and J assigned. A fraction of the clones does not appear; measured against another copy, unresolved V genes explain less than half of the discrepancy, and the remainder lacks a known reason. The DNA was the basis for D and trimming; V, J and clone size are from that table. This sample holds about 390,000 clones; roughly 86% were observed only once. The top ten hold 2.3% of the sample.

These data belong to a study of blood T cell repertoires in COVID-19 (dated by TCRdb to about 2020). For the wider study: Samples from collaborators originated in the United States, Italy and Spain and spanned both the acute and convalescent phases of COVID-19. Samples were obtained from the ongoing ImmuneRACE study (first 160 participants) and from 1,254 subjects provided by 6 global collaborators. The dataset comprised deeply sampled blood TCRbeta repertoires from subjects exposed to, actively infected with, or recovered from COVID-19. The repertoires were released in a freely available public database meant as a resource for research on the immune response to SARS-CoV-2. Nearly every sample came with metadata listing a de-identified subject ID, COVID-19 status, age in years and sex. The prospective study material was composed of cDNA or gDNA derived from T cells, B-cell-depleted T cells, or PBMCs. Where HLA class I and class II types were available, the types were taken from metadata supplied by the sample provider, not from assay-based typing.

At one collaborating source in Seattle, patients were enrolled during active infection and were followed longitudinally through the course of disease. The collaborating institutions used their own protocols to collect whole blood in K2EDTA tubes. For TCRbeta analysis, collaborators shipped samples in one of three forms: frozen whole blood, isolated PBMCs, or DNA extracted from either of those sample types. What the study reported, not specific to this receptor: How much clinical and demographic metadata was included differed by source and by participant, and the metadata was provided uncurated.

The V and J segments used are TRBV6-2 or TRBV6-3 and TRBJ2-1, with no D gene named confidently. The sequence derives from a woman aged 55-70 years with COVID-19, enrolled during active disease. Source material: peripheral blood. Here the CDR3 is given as CASSYPEDEQFF. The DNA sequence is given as TGTGCCAGCAGTTACCCAGAGGATGAGCAGTTCTTC.